This T cell receptor (beta chain) comes out of a study of T-cell memory formation after mild COVID-19. The CDR3 runs 18 residues. Germline V gene data show CDR1 as LGHNA and CDR2 as YNFKEQ. V was pared by 0 bases and J by 6 bases, with 13 bases of the junction left unmatched. The table lists this clonotype with many counts. TCRdb itself ran the 5' RACE reads through MiXCR, one entry per CDR3 protein. The profile covers about 250,000 distinct CDR3 sequences, with 15% appearing a single time and around 2% taken by the ten largest. The gene calls are TRBV4-2 and TRBJ2-1, with 8 bases identical to TRBD2. The source is an adult woman who had mild COVID-19 (a few samples of this study predate the infection). Cell type and time point are not known. The sample was PBMCs or a T cell subset sorted from them (not recorded which). The CDR3 sequence: CASSQDPLPGGPGNEQFF. CDR3 sequence (DNA): TGTGCCAGCAGCCAAGATCCCCTACCGGGAGGGCCGGGCAATGAGCAGTTCTTC.